These 21 T cell receptor beta chains originate from one sample sequenced in a study of patients and donors after allogeneic stem cell transplantation. TCRdb re-called the RT-PCR reads with MiXCR, one entry per CDR3 protein. The sample has approximately 140,000 distinct CDR3 sequences; over 35% are singletons. Material for sequencing was blood, either unsorted or a sorted T cell fraction (not recorded which). Receptor source: a human donor who was either an allogeneic HSCT recipient or a stem cell or donor lymphocyte infusion donor (not recorded which). It is not recorded whose cells these are; they may come from a transplant donor.

This chain joins TRBV29-1 and TRBJ2-5; 13 positions match TRBD2. Unmatched junction bases numbered 16, after V lost 7 bases and J lost 5 bases. CDR3 length: 17 residues. CDR1 and CDR2 from the germline V gene are SQVTM and ANQGSEA. In DNA form, the CDR3 reads TGCAGCGCCTTTATTAGTTGGACGACTAGCGGGGGGGAGACCCAGTACTTC. Translated, it gives CSAFISWTTSGGETQYF. Supplemented by reference TRBV29-1 and TRBJ2-5, the full variable domain reads SAVISQKPSRDICQRGTSLTIQCQVDSQVTMMFWYRQQPGQSLTLIATANQGSEATYESGFVIDKFPISRPNLTFSTLTVSNMSPEDSSIYLCSAFISWTTSGGETQYFGPGTRLLVL.

This sequence joins TRBV9 and TRBJ1-1; 8 bases are shared with TRBD1. Germline lookup yields CDR1 SGDLS and CDR2 YYNGEE. There are 17 residues in the CDR3. The ends lost 3 bases at V and 1 base at J; junction bases unmatched: 11. DNA for the CDR3: TGTGCCAGCAGCGGGGGACAGGAGGGATTTTCGAACACTGAAGCTTTCTTT. The encoded protein is CASSGGQEGFSNTEAFF.

The V and J genes are TRBV7-9 and TRBJ2-7; TRBD1 aligns across 7 bases. CDR1 is SEHNR, CDR2 FQNEAQ, per germline (reference sequence). CDR3 length equals 13 residues. DNA of the CDR3: TGTGCCAGCAGCTTAAAGGGGGCAAACGAGCAGTATGTC. It yields the protein CASSLKGANEQYV.

V is TRBV6-2 or TRBV6-3 and J is TRBJ1-5; no clear D. The CDR3 is made up of 16 amino acids. The germline V gene encodes CDR1 MNHEY and CDR2 SVGEGT. Trimming removed 6 bases at V and 0 bases at J, with 15 bases between. In nucleotides, the CDR3 is TGTGCCAGCAGCTTCCACAGTCGAGGTAGCAATCAGCCCCAGCATTTT. Encoded protein: CASSFHSRGSNQPQHF.

The chain employs TRBV6-1 and TRBJ2-2; 7 bases align to TRBD2. V shed 1 base, J shed 0 bases, and the junction held 11 bases outside the gene matches. CDR1 is MNHNS, CDR2 SASEGT, per germline. There are 19 residues in the CDR3. The CDR3 is CASSEVSGGVITNTGELFF. CDR3 bases: TGTGCCAGCAGTGAAGTATCGGGGGGTGTAATTACGAACACCGGGGAGCTGTTTTTT.

The V and J genes are TRBV5-5 and TRBJ2-1; 10 positions agree with TRBD2. Germline V gene lookup returns CDR1 SGHKS and CDR2 YYEKEE (reference sequence). CDR3 size: 16 residues. V was clipped by 5 bases and J by 4 bases; unmatched bases: 9. The CDR3 nucleotides are TGTGCCAGCAGGATGACTCTAGCGGGGGATTACAATGAGCAGTTCTTC. Its protein is CASRMTLAGDYNEQFF.

The chain employs TRBV20-1 and TRBJ1-6; 7 bases map to TRBD1. This CDR3 is built from 15 residues. The V gene's germline CDR1 is DFQATT and CDR2 SNEGSKA (reference sequence). V shed 3 bases, J shed 0 bases, and the junction held 2 bases outside the gene matches. The CDR3 here is CSASGQDSYNSPLHF. The CDR3 DNA reads as TGCAGTGCTAGTGGACAGGACTCCTATAATTCACCCCTCCACTTT.

This clonotype was seen only a few times. This sequence joins TRBV20-1 and TRBJ1-2; D is undetermined. V was clipped by 6 bases and J by 4 bases, with 12 bases between them. CDR1 and CDR2 from the germline V gene are DFQATT and SNEGSKA (reference sequence). CDR3 length: 12 residues. The chain's CDR3 is CSAGRKVYGYTF. In DNA, the CDR3 is TGCAGTGCCGGGAGGAAGGTCTATGGCTACACCTTC.

J is TRBJ1-5 and V is TRBV12-3 or TRBV12-4; maybe TRBD1 (6 bases). This CDR3 contains 13 residues. With 6 bases removed from V and 7 bases from J, the gap between germline ends came to 13 bases. This chain's CDR3 is CASRRTEGQPQHF. The CDR3 DNA reads TGTGCCAGCAGGCGGACAGAGGGGCAGCCCCAGCATTTT.

This clonotype was counted only a few times. The V and J genes are TRBV12-3 or TRBV12-4 and TRBJ2-1; a possible D gene is TRBD2 (5 bases). V lost 6 bases, J lost 5 bases, and 17 bases lay in between. The CDR3 loop spans 15 amino acids. In nucleotides, the CDR3 is TGTGCCAGCAGGATCAGCGGAATCATGGACAATGAGCAGTTCTTC. Translated, it gives CASRISGIMDNEQFF.

The chain employs TRBV5-5 and TRBJ1-2, with D unresolved. Germline V gene data show CDR1 as SGHKS and CDR2 as YYEKEE (reference sequence). There are 13 residues in the CDR3. V was cut by 4 bases and J by 4 bases, with 11 bases left in between. CDR3 residues: CASSAPGPYGYTF. CDR3 bases: TGTGCCAGCAGCGCCCCGGGTCCCTATGGCTACACCTTC.

This clonotype was seen only a few times. V gene TRBV4-3 combines with J gene TRBJ2-7, with D perhaps matching TRBD2 (5 bases). The CDR3 extends over 15 amino acids. Looked up from germline, CDR1 is LGHNA and CDR2 is YSLEER. V was shortened by 0 bases and J by 3 bases, with 12 bases between the two germline ends. In DNA form, the CDR3 reads TGCGCCAGCAGCCAAGAACGCCTAGCTCACTACGAGCAGTACTTC. It encodes CASSQERLAHYEQYF.

In its sample, this clonotype was seen a few times. The J gene is TRBJ1-1, the V gene TRBV18; TRBD1 aligns across 7 bases. Germline V gene sequence: CDR1 KGHSH, CDR2 LQKENI. Trimming cost V 6 bases and J 0 bases; bases outside gene matches: 10. The length of the CDR3 is 16 residues. The CDR3 DNA sequence: TGTGCCAGCTCCATATTTCGGGACAGCATGAACACTGAAGCTTTCTTT. This gives the protein CASSIFRDSMNTEAFF.

The genes are TRBV6-2 or TRBV6-3 and TRBJ2-7, with TRBD1 matching 10 bases. Germline V lookup: CDR1 MNHEY, CDR2 SVGEGT. The CDR3 totals 14 residues. The V gene end was trimmed by 6 bases and the J gene end by 5 bases; junction bases not matched to a gene: 7. CDR3 nucleotides: TGTGCCAGCAGCTGGGACAGGGGAAGGGACGAGCAGTACTTC. This sequence encodes CASSWDRGRDEQYF.

The chain uses TRBV6-2 or TRBV6-3 and TRBJ1-1, with 9 nucleotides matching TRBD1. The CDR3 has 16 residues. The V and J ends lost 6 bases and 3 bases, in that order; junction bases with no gene match: 11. Germline CDR1 and CDR2: MNHEY and SVGEGT. The CDR3 loop is CASRPDRGISDTEAFF. The CDR3, as DNA: TGTGCCAGCAGACCAGACAGGGGGATTAGCGACACTGAAGCTTTCTTT.

J is TRBJ1-3 and V is TRBV12-3 or TRBV12-4; TRBD1 agrees at 8 bases. The V segment lost 7 bases and the J segment 2 bases; nucleotides outside the gene matches: 7. The CDR3 runs to 15 residues. CDR3: CASTEEQGAGNTIYF. CDR3 DNA: TGTGCCAGCACCGAGGAACAGGGGGCTGGAAACACCATATATTTT.

The chain combines TRBV12-3 or TRBV12-4 with TRBJ2-7; 9 nucleotides agree with TRBD1. This CDR3 spans 15 amino acids. With 6 bases clipped from V and 3 bases from J, the junction kept 9 bases outside the gene matches. The CDR3 DNA reads TGTGCCAGCAGCCTCGGACCGACAGGGGGCTACGAGCAGTACGTC. Encoded protein: CASSLGPTGGYEQYV.

This clonotype has a handful of counts. The V gene is TRBV12-3 or TRBV12-4, the J gene TRBJ1-1; weak D call: TRBD1 (6 bases). This CDR3 region has 14 residues. V shed 7 bases and J shed 5 bases, with 17 bases lying between them. The chain's CDR3 is CASTYDRGGTEAFF. CDR3 in DNA: TGTGCCAGCACTTACGACAGAGGGGGGACTGAAGCTTTCTTT.

This clonotype was seen a few times. J is TRBJ1-2 and V is TRBV12-3 or TRBV12-4; possible D gene TRBD1, 5 bases. V was pared by 5 bases and J by 2 bases, with 15 bases between. The CDR3 has 15 amino acids. The CDR3 spells CASSRDEDLNYGYTF. The CDR3 DNA reads TGTGCCAGCAGTCGGGACGAAGACCTCAACTATGGCTACACCTTC.

This clonotype was picked up a small number of times. This chain links TRBV10-2 with TRBJ1-1; D is undetermined. The CDR3 totals 14 residues. V lost 6 bases, J lost 1 base, and 12 bases lay in between. Germline V lookup: CDR1 WSHSY, CDR2 SAAADI. The CDR3 region is CASRGPLTNTEAFF. Written as DNA, the CDR3 is TGCGCCAGCAGAGGGCCTTTAACGAACACTGAAGCTTTCTTT.

V is TRBV27 and J is TRBJ1-5, with D hard to call. The CDR3 totals 15 residues. Looked up from germline, CDR1 is MNHEY and CDR2 is SMNVEV (reference sequence). The V and J ends lost 2 bases and 0 bases respectively, with 8 bases between them. Here the CDR3 reads CASSLGRNSNQPQHF. The CDR3, as DNA: TGTGCCAGCAGTTTAGGAAGAAATAGCAATCAGCCCCAGCATTTT.